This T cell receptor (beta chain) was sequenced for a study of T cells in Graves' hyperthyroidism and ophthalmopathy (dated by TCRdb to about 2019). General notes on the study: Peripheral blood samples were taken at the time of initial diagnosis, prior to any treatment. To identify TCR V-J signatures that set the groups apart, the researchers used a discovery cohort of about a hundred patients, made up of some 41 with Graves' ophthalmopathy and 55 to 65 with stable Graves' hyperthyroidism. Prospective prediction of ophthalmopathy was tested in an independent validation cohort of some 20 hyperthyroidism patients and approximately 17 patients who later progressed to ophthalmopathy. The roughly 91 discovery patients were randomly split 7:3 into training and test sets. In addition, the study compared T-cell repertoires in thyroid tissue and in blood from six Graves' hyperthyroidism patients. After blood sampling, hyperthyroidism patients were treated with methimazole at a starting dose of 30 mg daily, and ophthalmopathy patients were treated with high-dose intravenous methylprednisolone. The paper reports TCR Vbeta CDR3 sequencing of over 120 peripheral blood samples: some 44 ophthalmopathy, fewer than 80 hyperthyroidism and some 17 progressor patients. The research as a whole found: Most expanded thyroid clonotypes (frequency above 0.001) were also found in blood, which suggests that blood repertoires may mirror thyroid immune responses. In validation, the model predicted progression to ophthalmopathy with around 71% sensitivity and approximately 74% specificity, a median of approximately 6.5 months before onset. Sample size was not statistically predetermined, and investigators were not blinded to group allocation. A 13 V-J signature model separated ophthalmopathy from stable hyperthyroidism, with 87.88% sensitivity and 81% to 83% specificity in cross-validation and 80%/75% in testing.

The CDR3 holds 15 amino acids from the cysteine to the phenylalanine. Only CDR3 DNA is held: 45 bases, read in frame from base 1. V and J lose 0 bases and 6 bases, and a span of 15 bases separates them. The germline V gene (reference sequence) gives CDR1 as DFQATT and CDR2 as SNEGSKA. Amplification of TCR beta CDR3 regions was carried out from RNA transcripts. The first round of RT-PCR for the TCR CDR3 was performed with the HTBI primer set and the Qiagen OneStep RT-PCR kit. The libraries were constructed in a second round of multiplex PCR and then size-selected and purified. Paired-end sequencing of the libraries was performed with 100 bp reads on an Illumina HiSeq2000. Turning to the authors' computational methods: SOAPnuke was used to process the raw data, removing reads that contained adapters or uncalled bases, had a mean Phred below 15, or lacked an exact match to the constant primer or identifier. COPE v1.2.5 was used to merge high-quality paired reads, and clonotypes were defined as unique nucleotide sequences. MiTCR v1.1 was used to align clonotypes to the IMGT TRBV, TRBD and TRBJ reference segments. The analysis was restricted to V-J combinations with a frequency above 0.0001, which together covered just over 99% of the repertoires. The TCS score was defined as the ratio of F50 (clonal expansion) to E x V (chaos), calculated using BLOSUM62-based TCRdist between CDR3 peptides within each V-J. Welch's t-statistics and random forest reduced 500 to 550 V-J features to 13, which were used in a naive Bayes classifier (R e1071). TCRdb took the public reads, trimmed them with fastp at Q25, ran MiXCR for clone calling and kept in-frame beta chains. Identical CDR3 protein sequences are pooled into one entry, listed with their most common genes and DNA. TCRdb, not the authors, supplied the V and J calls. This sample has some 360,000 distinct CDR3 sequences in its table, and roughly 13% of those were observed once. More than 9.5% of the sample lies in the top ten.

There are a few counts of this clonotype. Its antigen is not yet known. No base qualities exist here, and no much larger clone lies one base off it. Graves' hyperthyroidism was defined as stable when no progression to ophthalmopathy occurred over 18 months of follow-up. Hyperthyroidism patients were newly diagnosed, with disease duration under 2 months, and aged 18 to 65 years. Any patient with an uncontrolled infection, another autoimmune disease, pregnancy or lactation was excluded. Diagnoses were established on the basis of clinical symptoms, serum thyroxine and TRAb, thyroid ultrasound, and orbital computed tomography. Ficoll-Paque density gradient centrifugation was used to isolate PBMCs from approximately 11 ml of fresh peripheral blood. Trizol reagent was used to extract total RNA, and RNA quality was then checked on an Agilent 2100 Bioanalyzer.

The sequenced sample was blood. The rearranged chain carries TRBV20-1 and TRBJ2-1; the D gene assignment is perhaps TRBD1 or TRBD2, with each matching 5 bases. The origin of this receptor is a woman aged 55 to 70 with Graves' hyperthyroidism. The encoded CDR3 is CSARDEFGASNEQFF. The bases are TGCAGTGCTAGAGACGAGTTCGGGGCCTCCAATGAGCAGTTCTTC.